This T cell receptor (beta chain) appears in the sequencing data of a study of T cells in localized non-small cell lung cancer. Study-wide points: It remains possible that heterogeneity exists, since only one tumor region was sequenced. A median of about 54 of the top 100 tumor clones appeared in adjacent lung, which was paired and uninvolved.

CDR1 SGHRS and CDR2 YFSETQ come from the germline V gene. Trimming pared 0 bases from V and 2 bases from J, leaving 9 bases between. There are 14 residues in the CDR3. Sequenced by immunoSEQ multiplex PCR; TCRdb stores in-frame clones only, minus some. The sample has roughly 20,000 clones, over 85% seen once. With regard to this clone: The antigen is not known.

The input for sequencing was peripheral blood, taken before any cancer treatment. This chain connects TRBV5-1 to TRBJ2-7; D unclear. The TCR comes from a male donor aged 60 or older with stage I squamous cell lung carcinoma. The CDR3 sequence is CASSLELTTYEQYF. The CDR3 DNA is TGCGCCAGCAGCTTGGAACTCACCACCTACGAGCAGTACTTC.